This TCR beta chain comes out of a study of response to subunit inactivated influenza vaccine. This CDR3 comprises 17 residues. V lost 6 bases and J lost 5, with 20 bases in between. Germline V CDR1 and CDR2: MNHEY, SMNVEV (reference sequence). This clonotype was seen a handful of times. Each CDR3 protein is one row after TCRdb ran MiXCR on the RT-PCR reads. Of a few hundred thousand distinct CDR3 sequences listed, more than 9% are singletons. Source: non-naive T cells sorted from PBMCs, taken approximately 15 days before vaccination. The chain is built from TRBV27 and TRBJ1-6; D is uncertain. The sequence derives from a man aged 50 or older who received an inactivated influenza vaccine. CDR3: CASRDPGRTAHNSPLHF. The CDR3 DNA is TGTGCCAGCAGGGATCCAGGACGGACGGCCCATAATTCACCCCTCCACTTT.